The 8 T cell receptor beta chains below come from one sample, sequenced in a study of identifying expanded T cells in peripheral blood. The table came from immunoSEQ multiplex PCR; TCRdb's copy has only in-frame clones and leaves some out. The table lists 70,000 to 100,000 clones, around nine tenths of them singletons. The source material was blood. The source is a person aged 18 to 70 in good health.

This chain connects TRBV5-1 to TRBJ1-3; no firm D call. Looked up from germline, CDR1 is SGHRS and CDR2 is YFSETQ. Trimming shortened V by 6 bases and J by 2 bases, and 6 bases separated the two germline ends. The CDR3 has 12 residues. CDR3: CASTLTGNTIYF. Here the CDR3 DNA reads TGCGCCAGCACCCTTACTGGAAACACCATATATTTT.

This clone was counted a single time. This chain connects TRBV21-1 to TRBJ1-6. TRBV21-1 is a listed pseudogene. CDR3 size: 15 residues. CDR3 sequence: CASSTNREGGSPLHF. The CDR3 region has the DNA TGTGCCAGCAGCACCAACAGGGAGGGGGGGTCACCCCTCCACTTT.

CDR3 in amino acids: CASSDSGGAGANVLTF. CDR3 DNA: TGTGCCAGCAGTGACTCTGGGGGCGCTGGGGCCAACGTCCTGACTTTC. The chain joins TRBV6-4 to TRBJ2-6; tentatively, D is TRBD1 (6 bases). V was cut by 0 bases and J by 2 bases, with 8 bases left in between. Germline V gene sequence: CDR1 MRHNA, CDR2 SNTAGT. The CDR3 runs to 16 residues.

The rearrangement uses TRBV28 and TRBJ2-7; D possibly corresponds to TRBD2 (6 bases). The germline V gene has CDR1 MDHEN and CDR2 SYDVKM. V lost 6 bases to trimming and J lost 6 bases, with 15 bases between them. The CDR3 has 13 residues. The chain's CDR3 is CASRVPISGEQYF. The CDR3 DNA sequence: TGTGCCAGCAGGGTCCCGATTAGCGGCGAGCAGTACTTC.

The rearrangement joins TRBV4-2 to TRBJ1-4; 9 bases are a match to TRBD1. Looked up from germline, CDR1 is LGHNA and CDR2 is YNFKEQ. The CDR3 length is 17 residues. V shed 3 bases and J 8 bases; nucleotides not matched to a gene: 13. CDR3 nucleotide sequence: TGTGCCAGCAGCCACCTGGGGACCGACAGGGGGGGGGAAAAACTGTTTTTT. Translating it yields CASSHLGTDRGGEKLFF.

This clone was seen ten or more times. For the CDR3, the DNA is TGTGCCAGCAGAGGGGGGACAGGTTTAAGCTACGAGCAGTACTTC. As protein: CASRGGTGLSYEQYF. The rearrangement links TRBV14 to TRBJ2-7, with 8 bases aligning to TRBD1. V shed 6 bases and J 3 bases; nucleotides not matched to a gene: 10. This CDR3 has 15 residues. Germline lookup yields CDR1 SGHDN and CDR2 FVKESK.

The chain uses TRBV5-6 and TRBJ2-1; D unresolved. The ends were cut back, 0 bases at V and 9 bases at J, with 13 bases in the middle. The CDR3 contains 14 residues. Germline lookup yields CDR1 SGHDT and CDR2 YYEEEE. The CDR3 here is CASSLVDLVGEQFF. Here the CDR3 DNA reads TGTGCCAGCAGCTTGGTTGACTTGGTTGGTGAGCAGTTCTTC.

The chain is built from TRBV15 and TRBJ1-4; D is perhaps TRBD1 (5 bases). Trimming removed 1 base from V and 8 bases from J, with 14 bases in between. The CDR3 sequence is 15 residues long. Germline CDR1 LNHNV, CDR2 YYDKDF (reference sequence). CDR3 bases: TGTGCCACCAGCAGAGTCTGGGGGGGTCGGGAAAAACTGTTTTTT. Translated: CATSRVWGGREKLFF.